Below, 2 T cell receptor beta chains from the same sample are listed, as sequenced in a study of spatial heterogeneity in lung cancer. General observations from the study: Higher tumor mutation counts went along with higher counts of expanded intratumoral alpha and beta TCRs.

No antigen has been assigned to these receptors. TCRdb processed the 5' RACE reads anew with MiXCR; each CDR3 protein has one entry. The sample includes about 28,000 distinct CDR3 sequences, about 6.6% of them seen just once. The time point: sample taken at primary tumor resection. The specimen was lung tumor tissue, collected at surgery. The receptors originated from a male donor with early-stage non-small cell lung cancer.

This clonotype was observed at least ten times. This chain joins TRBV7-2 and TRBJ2-3, with 12 bases identical to TRBD2. The CDR3 extends over 16 amino acids. Germline CDR1 and CDR2: SGHTA and FQGNSA. J lost 4 bases, V lost 5 bases, and 7 bases had no gene match. CDR3 bases: TGTGCCAGCAGCCCAACCCTAGCGGGGGGGTCAGATACGCAGTATTTT. Amino acid sequence: CASSPTLAGGSDTQYF.

A few counts support this clonotype. CDR3 nucleotides: TGTGCCATCAGTGTGGACCGCTCCGGGACCCAGTACTTC. It yields the protein CAISVDRSGTQYF. The chain employs TRBV10-3 and TRBJ2-5; D not certain. With 4 bases removed from V and 7 bases from J, the gap between germline ends came to 13 bases. Germline CDR1 and CDR2: ENHRY and SYGVKD. This CDR3 is built from 13 residues.